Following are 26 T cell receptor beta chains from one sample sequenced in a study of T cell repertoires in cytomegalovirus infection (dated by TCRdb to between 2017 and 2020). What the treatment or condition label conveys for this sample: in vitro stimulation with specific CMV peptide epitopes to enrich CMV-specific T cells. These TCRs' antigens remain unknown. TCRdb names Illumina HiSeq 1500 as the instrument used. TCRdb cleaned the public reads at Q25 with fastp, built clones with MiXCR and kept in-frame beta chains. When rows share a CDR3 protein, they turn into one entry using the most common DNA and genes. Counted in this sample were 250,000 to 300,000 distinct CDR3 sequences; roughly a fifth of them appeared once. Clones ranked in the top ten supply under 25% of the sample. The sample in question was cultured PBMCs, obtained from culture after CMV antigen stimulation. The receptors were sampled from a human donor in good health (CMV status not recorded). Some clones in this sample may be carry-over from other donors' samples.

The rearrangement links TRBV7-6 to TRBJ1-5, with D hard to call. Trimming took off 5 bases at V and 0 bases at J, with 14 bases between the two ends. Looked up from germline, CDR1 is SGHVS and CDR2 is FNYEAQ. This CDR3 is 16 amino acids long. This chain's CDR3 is CASSHTSGNSNQPQHF. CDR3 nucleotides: TGTGCCAGCAGCCATACGAGCGGGAATAGCAATCAGCCCCAGCATTTT.

The CDR3 loop is CASILRGAGELFF. Here the CDR3 DNA reads TGTGCCAGCATCCTCCGCGGGGCCGGGGAGCTGTTTTTT. This chain uses TRBV6-2 or TRBV6-3 with TRBJ2-2; tentative D call: TRBD2 (6 bases). V was clipped by 7 bases and J by 6 bases, with 12 bases between them. This CDR3 has 13 residues. CDR1 is MNHEY, CDR2 SVGEGT, per germline.

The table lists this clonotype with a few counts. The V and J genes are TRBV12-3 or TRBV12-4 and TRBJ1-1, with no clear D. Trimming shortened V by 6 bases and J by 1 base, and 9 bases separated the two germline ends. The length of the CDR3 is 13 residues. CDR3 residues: CASSYNPNTEAFF. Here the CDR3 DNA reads TGTGCCAGCAGCTACAACCCGAACACTGAAGCTTTCTTT.

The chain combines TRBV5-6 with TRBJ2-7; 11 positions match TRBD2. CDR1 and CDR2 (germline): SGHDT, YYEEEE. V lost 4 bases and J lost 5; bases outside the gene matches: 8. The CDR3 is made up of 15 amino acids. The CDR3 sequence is CASSRYSGRADEQYF. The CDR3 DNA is TGTGCCAGCAGCCGATATAGCGGGAGGGCCGACGAGCAGTACTTC.

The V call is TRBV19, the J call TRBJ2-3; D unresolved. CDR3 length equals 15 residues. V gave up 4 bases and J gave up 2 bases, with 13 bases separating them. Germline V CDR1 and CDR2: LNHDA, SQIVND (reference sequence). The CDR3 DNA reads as TGTGCCAGTAGTAATCTGCTAGTTTTCACAGATACGCAGTATTTT. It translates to CASSNLLVFTDTQYF.

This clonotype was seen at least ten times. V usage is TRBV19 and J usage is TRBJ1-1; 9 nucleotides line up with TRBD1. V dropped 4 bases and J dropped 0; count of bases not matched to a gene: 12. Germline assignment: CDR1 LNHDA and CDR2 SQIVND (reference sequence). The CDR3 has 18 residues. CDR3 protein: CASSNRDRVFRMNTEAFF. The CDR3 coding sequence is TGTGCCAGTAGTAACCGGGACAGGGTGTTTCGGATGAACACTGAAGCTTTCTTT.

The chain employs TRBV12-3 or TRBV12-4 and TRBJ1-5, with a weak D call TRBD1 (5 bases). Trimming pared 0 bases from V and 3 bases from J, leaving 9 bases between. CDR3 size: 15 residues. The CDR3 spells CASSLARQFNQPQHF. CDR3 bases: TGTGCCAGCAGTTTAGCGCGACAGTTCAATCAGCCCCAGCATTTT.

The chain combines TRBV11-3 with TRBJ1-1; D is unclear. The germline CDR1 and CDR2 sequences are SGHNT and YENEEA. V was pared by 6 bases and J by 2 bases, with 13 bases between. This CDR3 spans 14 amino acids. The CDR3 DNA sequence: TGTGCCAGCAGGGACGGAAACCTAAACACTGAAGCTTTCTTT. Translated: CASRDGNLNTEAFF.

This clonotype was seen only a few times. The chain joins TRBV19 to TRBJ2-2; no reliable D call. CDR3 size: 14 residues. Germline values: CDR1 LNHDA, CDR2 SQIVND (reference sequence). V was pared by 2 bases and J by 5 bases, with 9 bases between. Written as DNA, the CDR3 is TGTGCCAGTAGTATATTAGGCTCAACCGGGGAGCTGTTTTTT. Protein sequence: CASSILGSTGELFF.

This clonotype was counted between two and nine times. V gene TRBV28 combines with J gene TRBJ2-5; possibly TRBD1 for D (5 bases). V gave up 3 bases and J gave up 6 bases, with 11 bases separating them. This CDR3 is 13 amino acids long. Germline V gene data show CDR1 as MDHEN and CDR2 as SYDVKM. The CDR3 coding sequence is TGTGCCAGCAGTTTTCCAGGGAAGAAGACCCAGTACTTC. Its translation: CASSFPGKKTQYF.

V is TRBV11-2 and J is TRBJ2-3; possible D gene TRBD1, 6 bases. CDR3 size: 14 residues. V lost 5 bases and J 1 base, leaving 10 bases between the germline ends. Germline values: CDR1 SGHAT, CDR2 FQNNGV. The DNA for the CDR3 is TGTGCCAGCAGCACCCGGACAGGCACAGATACGCAGTATTTT. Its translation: CASSTRTGTDTQYF.

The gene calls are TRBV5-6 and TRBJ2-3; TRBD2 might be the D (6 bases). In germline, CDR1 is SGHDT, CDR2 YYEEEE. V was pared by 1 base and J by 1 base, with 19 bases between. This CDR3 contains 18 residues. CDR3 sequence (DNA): TGTGCCAGCAGCTTGTTCCAGCGGGTGGGAGATGGCACAGATACGCAGTATTTT. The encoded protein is CASSLFQRVGDGTDTQYF.

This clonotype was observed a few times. The CDR3 reads CASSLWDRGQEQYF. The CDR3 bases are TGTGCCAGCAGTTTATGGGACAGGGGGCAGGAGCAGTACTTC. The rearrangement links TRBV28 to TRBJ2-7; TRBD1 matches 11 bases. This CDR3 spans 14 amino acids. V lost 0 bases, J lost 7 bases, and 2 bases stayed unmatched. Per the germline V gene, CDR1 is MDHEN and CDR2 is SYDVKM. Full variable domain (missing parts from reference TRBV28 and TRBJ2-7): DVKVTQSSRYLVKRTGEKVFLECVQDMDHENMFWYRQDPGLGLRLIYFSYDVKMKEKGDIPEGYSVSREKKERFSLILESASTNQTSMYLCASSLWDRGQEQYFGPGTRLTVT.

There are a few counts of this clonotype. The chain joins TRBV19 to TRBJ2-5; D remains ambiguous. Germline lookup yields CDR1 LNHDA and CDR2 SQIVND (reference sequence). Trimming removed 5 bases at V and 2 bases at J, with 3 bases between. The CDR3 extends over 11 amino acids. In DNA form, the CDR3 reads TGTGCCAGTAGTCATCAAGAGACCCAGTACTTC. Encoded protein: CASSHQETQYF.

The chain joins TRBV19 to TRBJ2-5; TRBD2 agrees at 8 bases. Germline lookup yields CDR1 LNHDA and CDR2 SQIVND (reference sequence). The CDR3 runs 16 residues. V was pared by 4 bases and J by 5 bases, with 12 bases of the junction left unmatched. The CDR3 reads CASSTGLAGLSETQYF. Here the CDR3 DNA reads TGTGCCAGTAGTACCGGACTAGCAGGATTAAGCGAGACCCAGTACTTC.

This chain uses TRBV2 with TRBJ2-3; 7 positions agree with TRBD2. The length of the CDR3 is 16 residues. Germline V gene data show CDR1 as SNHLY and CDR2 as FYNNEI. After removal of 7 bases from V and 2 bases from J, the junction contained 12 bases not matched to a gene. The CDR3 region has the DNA TGTGCCAGCACTGTCCGCGGGGGACTAAACACAGATACGCAGTATTTT. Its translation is CASTVRGGLNTDTQYF.

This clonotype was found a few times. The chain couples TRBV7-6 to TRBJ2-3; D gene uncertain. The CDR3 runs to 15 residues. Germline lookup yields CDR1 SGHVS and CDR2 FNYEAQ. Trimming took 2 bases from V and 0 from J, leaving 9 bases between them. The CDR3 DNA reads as TGTGCCAGCAGCTTATCTGAGTTTAGCACAGATACGCAGTATTTT. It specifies CASSLSEFSTDTQYF.

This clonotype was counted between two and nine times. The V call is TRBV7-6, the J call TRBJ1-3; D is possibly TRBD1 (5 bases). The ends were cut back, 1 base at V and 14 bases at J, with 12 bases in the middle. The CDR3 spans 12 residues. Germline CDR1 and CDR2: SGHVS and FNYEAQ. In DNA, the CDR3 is TGTGCCAGCAGCTTAGAGACAGTGGACCTATATTTT. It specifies CASSLETVDLYF.

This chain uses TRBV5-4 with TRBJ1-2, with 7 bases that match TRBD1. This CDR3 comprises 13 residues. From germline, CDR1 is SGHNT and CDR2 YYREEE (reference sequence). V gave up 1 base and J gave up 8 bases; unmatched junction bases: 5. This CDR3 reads CASSLQGGWGYTF. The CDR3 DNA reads TGTGCCAGCAGCTTGCAGGGGGGGTGGGGCTACACCTTC. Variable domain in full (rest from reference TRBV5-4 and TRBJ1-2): ETGVTQSPTHLIKTRGQQVTLRCSSQSGHNTVSWYQQALGQGPQFIFQYYREEENGRGNFPPRFSGLQFPNYSSELNVNALELDDSALYLCASSLQGGWGYTFGSGTRLTVV.

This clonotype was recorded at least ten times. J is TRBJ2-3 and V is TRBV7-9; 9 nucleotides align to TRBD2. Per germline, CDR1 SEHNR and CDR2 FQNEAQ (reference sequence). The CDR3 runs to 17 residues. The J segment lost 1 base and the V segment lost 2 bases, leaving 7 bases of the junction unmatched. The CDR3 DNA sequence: TGTGCCAGCAGCTTATTGGTCGCTAGCGGGGGCACAGATACGCAGTATTTT. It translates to CASSLLVASGGTDTQYF.

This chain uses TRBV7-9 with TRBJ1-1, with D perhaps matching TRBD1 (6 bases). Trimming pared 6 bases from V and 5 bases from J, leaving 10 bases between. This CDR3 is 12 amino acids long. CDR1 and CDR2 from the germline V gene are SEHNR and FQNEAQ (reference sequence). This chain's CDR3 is CASRFQGTEAFF. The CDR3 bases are TGTGCCAGCAGATTTCAGGGGACTGAAGCTTTCTTT.

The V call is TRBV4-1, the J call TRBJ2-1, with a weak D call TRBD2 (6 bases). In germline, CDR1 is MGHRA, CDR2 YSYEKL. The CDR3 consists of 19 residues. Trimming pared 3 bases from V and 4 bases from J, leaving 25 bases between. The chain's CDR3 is CASSQGEKRIAALYNEQFF. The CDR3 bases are TGCGCCAGCAGCCAGGGCGAAAAAAGAATAGCGGCACTATACAATGAGCAGTTCTTC.

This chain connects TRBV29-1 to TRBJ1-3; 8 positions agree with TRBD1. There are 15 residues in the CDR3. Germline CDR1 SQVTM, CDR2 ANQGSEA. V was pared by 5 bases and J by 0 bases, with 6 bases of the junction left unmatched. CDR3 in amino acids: CSVRLDRVSGNTIYF. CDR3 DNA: TGCAGCGTTCGACTGGACAGGGTCTCTGGAAACACCATATATTTT.

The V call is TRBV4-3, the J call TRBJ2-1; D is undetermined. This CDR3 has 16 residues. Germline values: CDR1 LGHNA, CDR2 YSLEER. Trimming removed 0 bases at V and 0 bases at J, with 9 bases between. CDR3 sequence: CASSQDGSSSYNEQFF. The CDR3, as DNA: TGCGCCAGCAGCCAAGATGGCTCGAGCTCCTACAATGAGCAGTTCTTC.

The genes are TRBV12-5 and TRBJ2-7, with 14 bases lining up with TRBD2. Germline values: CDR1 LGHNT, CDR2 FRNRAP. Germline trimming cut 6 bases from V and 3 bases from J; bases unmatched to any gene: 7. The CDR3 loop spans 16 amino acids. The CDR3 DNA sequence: TGTGCTAGTGGCCAGACTAGCGGGAGGGCCCACTACGAGCAGTACTTC. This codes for CASGQTSGRAHYEQYF.

CDR3 loop: CSARETAYNEQFF. The CDR3 DNA follows: TGCAGTGCTAGGGAGACAGCCTACAATGAGCAGTTCTTC. The chain employs TRBV20-1 and TRBJ2-1, with D possibly TRBD1 on 5 matching bases. Per the germline V gene, CDR1 is DFQATT and CDR2 is SNEGSKA (reference sequence). V was pared by 3 bases and J by 2 bases, with 8 bases between. CDR3 length equals 13 residues.